Presented here are 27 T cell receptor beta chains from one specimen sequenced in a study of cytomegalovirus exposure and HLA in healthy donors. PCR employed 60 Vbeta and 13 Jbeta primers. Clones were read by immunoSEQ multiplex PCR, and TCRdb kept only the in-frame ones, dropping some. The repertoire holds about 69,000 clones, with more than 75% as singletons. Sequenced input: PBMCs. The receptors come from a young man in good health and CMV-seronegative.

The chain links TRBV5-1 to TRBJ2-7; D is perhaps TRBD2 (6 bases). The V end lost 5 bases, the J end lost 2 bases, and 11 bases lay between the germline ends. The CDR3 loop spans 13 amino acids. Germline V gene sequence: CDR1 SGHRS, CDR2 YFSETQ. CDR3 loop: CASRRDSPYEQYF. The CDR3 coding sequence is TGCGCCAGCAGACGGGACTCACCCTACGAGCAGTACTTC.

To note about this clone: The junction departs from the called germline gene at one end, perhaps through a read error. The chain recombines TRBV28 with TRBJ2-7, with D maybe TRBD1 (6 bases). Germline V gene data show CDR1 as MDHEN and CDR2 as SYDVKM. The CDR3 has 11 residues. The CDR3 here is CASSSHWDTDF. As DNA, the CDR3 is TGTGCCAGCAGCTCCCATTGGGACACGGACTTC.

This clone was found once. The genes are TRBV5-4 and TRBJ2-1, with 7 nucleotides matching TRBD1. CDR1 and CDR2 from the germline V gene are SGHNT and YYREEE (reference sequence). J lost 4 bases, V lost 6 bases, and 7 bases had no gene match. This CDR3 is 14 amino acids long. CDR3 loop: CASTPLGQYNEQFF. CDR3 nucleotides: TGTGCCAGCACCCCCTTGGGACAGTACAATGAGCAGTTCTTC. Combining the CDR3 with reference TRBV5-4 and TRBJ2-1 gives the whole variable domain ETGVTQSPTHLIKTRGQQVTLRCSSQSGHNTVSWYQQALGQGPQFIFQYYREEENGRGNFPPRFSGLQFPNYSSELNVNALELDDSALYLCASTPLGQYNEQFFGPGTRLTVL.

This clone was counted between two and nine times. V and J are TRBV5-6 and TRBJ1-3; 7 bases line up with TRBD1. Germline V gene sequence: CDR1 SGHDT, CDR2 YYEEEE. This CDR3 has 18 residues. The trim removed 5 bases at V and 7 bases at J, leaving 21 bases unmatched. CDR3 coding DNA: TGTGCCAGCAGGAGGCGACAGGGCGATACCCCTTTTCGGAACACCATATATTTT. This translates into CASRRRQGDTPFRNTIYF. The full variable domain, completed using reference TRBV5-6 and TRBJ1-3, is DAGVTQSPTHLIKTRGQQVTLRCSPKSGHDTVSWYQQALGQGPQFIFQYYEEEERQRGNFPDRFSGHQFPNYSSELNVNALLLGDSALYLCASRRRQGDTPFRNTIYFGEGSWLTVV.

This rearrangement joins TRBV11-1 to TRBJ1-4; TRBD1 matches at 10 bases. The CDR3 contains 16 residues. The V segment lost 5 bases and the J segment 7 bases; nucleotides outside the gene matches: 10. The germline CDR1 and CDR2 sequences are SGHAT and FQDESV (reference sequence). The CDR3 DNA reads as TGTGCCAGCAGCCATGGGACCGGGACAGGGGCTGAAAAACTGTTTTTT. Translating gives CASSHGTGTGAEKLFF.

This rearrangement joins TRBV5-6 to TRBJ2-5; 8 nucleotides line up with TRBD1. The CDR3 totals 15 residues. Losses at the gene ends were 5 bases for V and 2 bases for J; bases not matched to a gene: 8. CDR1 and CDR2 (germline): SGHDT, YYEEEE. For the CDR3, the DNA is TGTGCCAGCAGTCGACAGGGGACGGGGCAAGAGACCCAGTACTTC. This sequence encodes CASSRQGTGQETQYF.

The chain recombines TRBV19 with TRBJ2-1, with TRBD2 matching over 8 bases. The CDR3 runs to 14 residues. The germline V gene encodes CDR1 LNHDA and CDR2 SQIVND (reference sequence). J gave up 5 bases and V 4 bases, and 4 bases lay outside the gene matches. CDR3 loop: CASSTGGANNEQFF. The DNA of the CDR3 is TGTGCCAGTAGTACCGGGGGGGCTAACAATGAGCAGTTCTTC. The full variable domain, its missing parts supplied by reference TRBV19 and TRBJ2-1, is DGGITQSPKYLFRKEGQNVTLSCEQNLNHDAMYWYRQDPGQGLRLIYYSQIVNDFQKGDIAEGYSVSREKKESFPLTVTSAQKNPTAFYLCASSTGGANNEQFFGPGTRLTVL.

This chain joins TRBV9 and TRBJ1-2; D is unclear. The CDR3 is 12 residues long. Germline V CDR1 and CDR2: SGDLS, YYNGEE. V shed 0 bases and J shed 8 bases, with 8 bases lying between them. Here the CDR3 reads CASSVGGLGYTF. The CDR3 DNA reads as TGTGCCAGCAGCGTAGGAGGGTTGGGCTACACCTTC.

This chain links TRBV28 with TRBJ2-5; TRBD1 matches at 9 bases. Germline CDR1 is MDHEN and CDR2 is SYDVKM. The CDR3 runs to 17 residues. Trimming removed 7 bases from V and 5 bases from J; junction bases left unmatched: 17. The CDR3 loop reads CASINPWRDRVGETQYF. The CDR3 region has the DNA TGTGCCAGCATAAATCCTTGGAGGGACAGGGTAGGCGAGACCCAGTACTTC.

This rearrangement joins TRBV2 to TRBJ1-1, with 8 bases aligning to TRBD1. The CDR3 is 13 amino acids. V lost 6 bases to trimming and J lost 3 bases; unmatched junction nucleotides: 3. CDR1 SNHLY and CDR2 FYNNEI come from the germline V gene. The CDR3, as DNA: TGTGCCAGCAGGGCGGACAGGGACACTGAAGCTTTCTTT. This sequence encodes CASRADRDTEAFF.

J is TRBJ1-2 and V is TRBV6-5, with 8 positions matching TRBD1. This CDR3 comprises 13 residues. After removal of 7 bases from V and 7 bases from J, the junction contained 8 bases not matched to a gene. CDR1 is MNHEY and CDR2 is SVGAGI in the germline V gene. CDR3 nucleotide sequence: TGTGCCAGCACCAAGAGGACAGGGTCTGGCTACACCTTC. Protein product: CASTKRTGSGYTF.

The rearrangement uses TRBV28 and TRBJ1-5; 7 bases are shared with TRBD1. Per germline, CDR1 MDHEN and CDR2 SYDVKM. The length of the CDR3 is 16 residues. Losses at the gene ends were 5 bases for V and 5 bases for J; bases not matched to a gene: 12. Here the CDR3 reads CASSATGQDDYQPQHF. CDR3 DNA sequence: TGTGCCAGCAGTGCGACTGGACAGGATGATTATCAGCCCCAGCATTTT.

The chain recombines TRBV19 with TRBJ2-2; weak D call: TRBD1 (6 bases). Trimming stripped 7 bases from V and 0 bases from J, with 9 bases between. Germline V gene sequence: CDR1 LNHDA, CDR2 SQIVND (reference sequence). This CDR3 is built from 14 residues. The CDR3 region has the DNA TGTGCCAGTAACAGGGCCGCGAACACCGGGGAGCTGTTTTTT. Translation gives CASNRAANTGELFF.

This clone was seen a few times. The chain employs TRBV4-3 and TRBJ1-4, with 10 bases lining up with TRBD1. This CDR3 is built from 16 residues. Unmatched junction bases numbered 5, after V lost 0 bases and J lost 7 bases. Germline values: CDR1 LGHNA, CDR2 YSLEER. This chain's CDR3 is CASSQDLGTGVEKLFF. The CDR3 nucleotides are TGCGCCAGCAGCCAAGATCTTGGGACAGGGGTTGAAAAACTGTTTTTT.

The V and J genes are TRBV29-1 and TRBJ1-2; possible D gene TRBD1, 6 bases. The CDR3 runs to 14 residues. Trimming removed 7 bases from V and 0 bases from J, with 15 bases in between. Germline lookup yields CDR1 SQVTM and CDR2 ANQGSEA. The CDR3 here is CSAEGGTPNYGYTF. The CDR3 region has the DNA TGCAGCGCTGAGGGGGGGACTCCTAACTATGGCTACACCTTC.

This chain joins TRBV7-9 and TRBJ2-3; 15 positions match TRBD2. The CDR3 spans 17 residues. V trimming: 7 bases; J trimming: 0 bases; junction bases outside the gene matches: 5. Germline V lookup: CDR1 SEHNR, CDR2 FQNEAQ (reference sequence). CDR3 nucleotide sequence: TGTGCCAGCAAGGGACTAGCGGGGGGCCCTAGCACAGATACGCAGTATTTT. Protein product: CASKGLAGGPSTDTQYF.

The V call is TRBV7-9, the J call TRBJ2-3; D uncertain. The V and J ends lost 1 base and 8 bases respectively, with 10 bases between them. The CDR3 has 13 residues. Germline V gives CDR1 SEHNR, CDR2 FQNEAQ (reference sequence). CDR3 in amino acids: CASSLGPPSTQYF. CDR3 nucleotide sequence: TGTGCCAGCAGCTTAGGCCCCCCCAGTACGCAGTATTTT.

The chain recombines TRBV7-9 with TRBJ1-2; 7 bases are shared with TRBD1. Germline assignment: CDR1 SEHNR and CDR2 FQNEAQ (reference sequence). The CDR3 runs to 15 residues. J gave up 8 bases and V 5 bases, and 14 bases lay outside the gene matches. The CDR3, as DNA: TGTGCCAGCAGCCCGCACCTCGGACAGGAGGGGGGCTACACCTTC. This sequence encodes CASSPHLGQEGGYTF.

This clone was picked up one time. The chain recombines TRBV27 with TRBJ2-5, with TRBD2 identical over 9 bases. Losses at the gene ends were 10 bases for V and 7 bases for J; bases not matched to a gene: 13. Germline loops: CDR1 MNHEY, CDR2 SMNVEV (reference sequence). The CDR3 is made up of 14 amino acids. CDR3 amino acids: CATSGGSAGGTQYF. The CDR3 bases are TGTGCCACGAGCGGGGGGTCGGCGGGGGGGACCCAGTACTTC.

The chain uses TRBV6-1 and TRBJ2-3, with 8 nucleotides matching TRBD2. Germline V CDR1 and CDR2: MNHNS, SASEGT. V lost 4 bases, J lost 3 bases, and 3 bases stayed unmatched. This CDR3 is built from 14 residues. The CDR3, as DNA: TGTGCCAGCAGTGTTGGCGGGGGGACAGATACGCAGTATTTT. Translation gives CASSVGGGTDTQYF.

This rearrangement joins TRBV10-3 to TRBJ1-2, with 8 bases identical to TRBD1. The germline CDR1 and CDR2 sequences are ENHRY and SYGVKD. With V trimmed by 0 bases and J by 12 bases, 15 bases remained unmatched. This CDR3 region has 16 residues. The CDR3 sequence: CAISESAGGDPIRNTF. CDR3 DNA sequence: TGTGCCATCAGTGAGTCGGCAGGGGGCGACCCAATACGAAACACCTTC.

This clone showed up just a few times. The CDR3 DNA is TGTGCCAGCAGTGACCCGGACAGGGTCTACAATGAGCAGTTCTTC. This gives the protein CASSDPDRVYNEQFF. The chain carries TRBV2 and TRBJ2-1, with 8 nucleotides matching TRBD1. The CDR3 covers 15 residues. Germline trimming cut 3 bases from V and 3 bases from J; bases unmatched to any gene: 4. CDR1 SNHLY and CDR2 FYNNEI come from the germline V gene.

The chain joins TRBV7-3 to TRBJ2-3; D is perhaps TRBD2 (5 bases). Trimming stripped 3 bases from V and 4 bases from J, with 11 bases between. Germline loops: CDR1 SGHTA, CDR2 FQGTGA. CDR3 length equals 14 residues. The CDR3 region has the DNA TGTGCCAGCAGCTTCAGTCGGGGTGCAGATACGCAGTATTTT. Translated, it gives CASSFSRGADTQYF.

The chain employs TRBV10-3 and TRBJ1-1; TRBD1 matches at 9 bases. CDR3 length: 17 amino acids. Trimming took 3 bases from V and 1 from J; bases not matched to a gene: 9. Germline assignment: CDR1 ENHRY and CDR2 SYGVKD. The CDR3 reads CAISDQGGQGGNTEAFF. CDR3 sequence (DNA): TGTGCCATCAGTGATCAGGGGGGACAGGGTGGGAACACTGAAGCTTTCTTT.

The rearrangement uses TRBV30 and TRBJ1-4; TRBD1 is a possible D gene (5 bases). Looked up from germline, CDR1 is GTSNPN and CDR2 is SVGIG (reference sequence). The CDR3 covers 13 residues. The V gene lost 6 bases and the J gene lost 5 bases, with 13 bases spanning the gap. This CDR3 is CACGAGGNEKLFF. CDR3 sequence (DNA): TGTGCCTGCGGGGCCGGAGGGAATGAAAAACTGTTTTTT.

The rearrangement joins TRBV19 to TRBJ1-5; TRBD1 matches 9 bases. This CDR3 has 16 amino acids. V shed 5 bases, J shed 3 bases, and the junction held 8 bases outside the gene matches. Germline assignment: CDR1 LNHDA and CDR2 SQIVND (reference sequence). CDR3 in amino acids: CASSLRTGAINQPQHF. CDR3 DNA: TGTGCCAGTAGTCTCCGGACAGGGGCTATCAATCAGCCCCAGCATTTT.

The V and J genes are TRBV6-5 and TRBJ2-7, with D possibly matching TRBD2 (6 bases). The CDR3 totals 14 residues. The V gene's germline CDR1 is MNHEY and CDR2 SVGAGI. Trimming removed 5 bases at V and 0 bases at J, with 11 bases between. The CDR3 is CASSRDGSSYEQYF. CDR3 coding DNA: TGTGCCAGCAGTCGGGACGGGAGCTCCTACGAGCAGTACTTC.